This TCR beta chain derives from a study of cytomegalovirus exposure and HLA in healthy donors. Across the study: Genotyping of 400 or so donors showed that about 84% belonged to the Caucasian-associated ancestry cluster. Broader study findings: Cytomegalovirus status, reportedly, was diagnosed with high specificity and sensitivity by the classifier. Within a later analysis, the majority of CMV-associated TCR beta chains appeared HLA-restricted.

This clone has more than one count but fewer than ten. Its antigen is not known. Germline V gene data show CDR1 as ENHRY and CDR2 as SYGVKD. The V gene end was trimmed by 4 bases and the J gene end by 2 bases; junction bases not matched to a gene: 5. CDR3 length equals 15 residues. Use of 60 Vbeta and 13 Jbeta primers characterized the PCR. Assay: immunoSEQ multiplex PCR; the TCRdb copy retains only in-frame clones and omits some. The sample records fewer than 250,000 clones, about 85% being singletons. Each of the donors was a healthy bone marrow donor. The rearrangement links TRBV10-3 to TRBJ2-7, with TRBD1 matching over 10 bases. The sequence was collected from a human donor in good health. Sample: PBMCs. The CDR3 sequence: CAISGRDRGAYEQYF. CDR3 bases: TGTGCCATCAGTGGGCGGGACAGGGGCGCCTACGAGCAGTACTTC.